The source of this TCR beta chain is a study of control samples from healthy donors and cancer patients. The J segment lost 9 bases and the V segment lost 3 bases, leaving 12 bases of the junction unmatched. Germline V gene lookup returns CDR1 MNHEY and CDR2 SMNVEV (reference sequence). The CDR3 runs 15 residues. The table came from immunoSEQ multiplex PCR; TCRdb's copy has only in-frame clones and leaves some out. The data contain about 160,000 clones, around nine tenths of them seen just once; the ten biggest clones take up around 12%. This clone is large by share. The TCR sequence derives from a man under 40 in good health. Sequencing input: blood. The V gene is TRBV27, the J gene TRBJ2-7; 9 positions match TRBD2. The CDR3 loop is CASSFNPGSGGPQYF. The DNA for the CDR3 is TGTGCCAGCAGTTTCAACCCGGGTAGCGGGGGCCCGCAGTACTTC.